These 3 T cell receptor beta chains were sequenced from one sample in a study of T cell responses to AZD1222 COVID-19 vaccine (dated by TCRdb to about 2021). In the paper's terms, the time point label means: baseline before first vaccination. Libraries were prepared through the immunoSEQ multiplex PCR assay. Held by TCRdb, this immuneACCESS table contains in-frame sequences only and omits some clones. Under half of the omission traces to an unresolved V gene where checked; the cause of the rest is unknown. The sample includes some 170,000 clones, with 85% to 95% observed a single time. The leading ten clones occupy over 0.7% of the sample. The sequences come from peripheral blood, collected on day 0 of AZD1222 vaccination. These receptors all stem from an adult in good health.

The CDR3, as DNA: TGTGCCAGCAGTTACCCTGGCTATGGCTACACCTTC. It specifies CASSYPGYGYTF. The chain is built from TRBV6-5 and TRBJ1-2; no definite D call. Germline V gives CDR1 MNHEY, CDR2 SVGAGI. This CDR3 is 12 amino acids long. Trimming took 2 bases from V and 4 from J, leaving 5 bases between them.

The chain joins TRBV3-1 (or the pseudogene TRBV3-2) to TRBJ2-5; 7 bases line up with TRBD2. Looked up from germline, CDR1 is LGHDT and CDR2 is YNNKEL (reference sequence). CDR3 length: 15 residues. Trimming cost V 4 bases and J 2 bases; bases outside gene matches: 7. As DNA, the CDR3 is TGTGCCAGCAGCCTGCCGGGACTACTTCAAGAGACCCAGTACTTC. It is translated as CASSLPGLLQETQYF.

The chain recombines TRBV3-1 (or the pseudogene TRBV3-2) with TRBJ2-6; D not resolved. There are 15 residues in the CDR3. Trimming removed 5 bases at V and 0 bases at J, with 8 bases between. Germline values: CDR1 LGHDT, CDR2 YNNKEL (reference sequence). CDR3 region: CASSSSDSGANVLTF. DNA for the CDR3: TGTGCCAGCAGCTCGAGCGACTCTGGGGCCAACGTCCTGACTTTC.